This TCR beta chain appears in the sequencing data of a study of blood T cell repertoires in COVID-19. Data came from immunoSEQ multiplex PCR; TCRdb stores just in-frame clones and leaves some out. This sample has 80,000 to 95,000 clones, with approximately 81% found just once. Germline V gene lookup returns CDR1 ENHRY and CDR2 SYGVKD. Trimming cost V 9 bases and J 4 bases, with 9 bases left between them. The CDR3 runs to 11 residues. This TCR came from an elderly man with active or convalescent COVID-19. The chain combines TRBV10-3 with TRBJ1-2; a weak D match, TRBD1 (6 bases). Sequences were obtained from peripheral blood. CDR3 sequence reads: CAIGQTYGYTF. The CDR3 DNA sequence: TGTGCCATAGGACAGACCTATGGCTACACCTTC.